Listed here are 11 T cell receptor beta chains from one sample, sequenced in a study of blood T cell repertoires in COVID-19. Sequencing was performed with immunoSEQ multiplex PCR; in TCRdb, only in-frame clones are kept and a portion is missing. Seen here are about 140,000 clones, around 83% observed once, and the top ten hold 10%. Sequencing was done on a sample of peripheral blood. These receptors came from a man in his sixties with active or convalescent COVID-19.

This rearrangement joins TRBV29-1 to TRBJ1-1; D may be TRBD1 (5 bases). V lost 4 bases to trimming and J lost 3 bases, with 12 bases between them. Germline CDR1 SQVTM, CDR2 ANQGSEA. The CDR3 has 13 amino acids. As DNA, the CDR3 is TGCAGCGTTGCCGCCGGCAGGGACACTGAAGCTTTCTTT. As protein: CSVAAGRDTEAFF.

This clone has only one observation. This chain links TRBV19 with TRBJ1-1; weak D call: TRBD1 (5 bases). Looked up from germline, CDR1 is LNHDA and CDR2 is SQIVND (reference sequence). This CDR3 is built from 12 residues. Trimming shortened V by 7 bases and J by 7 bases, and 13 bases separated the two germline ends. CDR3: CASKLPRGEAFF. The CDR3 nucleotides are TGTGCCAGTAAACTCCCTAGGGGTGAAGCTTTCTTT.

This clone was recorded only once. The chain recombines TRBV27 with TRBJ2-1, with 9 positions matching TRBD2. Trimming at V came to 3 bases and at J to 5 bases, leaving 11 bases not matched to a gene. Germline lookup yields CDR1 MNHEY and CDR2 SMNVEV (reference sequence). This CDR3 contains 17 residues. Here the CDR3 DNA reads TGTGCCAGCAGTTTCCTTTCAGCGCGGGGGGGCCACAATGAGCAGTTCTTC. Encoded protein: CASSFLSARGGHNEQFF.

This clone was seen only once. The rearrangement links TRBV6-6 to TRBJ1-3; unclear D gene. Germline V gene data show CDR1 as MNHNY and CDR2 as SVGAGI (reference sequence). V lost 6 bases to trimming and J lost 0 bases, with 15 bases between them. The CDR3 extends over 16 amino acids. The CDR3 spells CASSQRAQSSGNTIYF. The CDR3 DNA reads TGTGCCAGCAGCCAGAGGGCCCAAAGCTCTGGAAACACCATATATTTT.

This clone was counted once. The chain recombines TRBV5-1 with TRBJ2-3; 7 bases fit TRBD1. From germline, CDR1 is SGHRS and CDR2 YFSETQ. This CDR3 has 16 residues. Trimming at V came to 3 bases and at J to 8 bases, leaving 15 bases not matched to a gene. CDR3 DNA: TGCGCCAGCAGCTGGAACCCCCGGGCCCCAGGGGGTACGCAGTATTTT. It specifies CASSWNPRAPGGTQYF.

This clone came up a few times. The J gene is TRBJ2-5, the V gene TRBV28, with a tentative D call TRBD2 (7 bases). The V gene lost 11 bases and the J gene lost 4 bases, with 17 bases spanning the gap. The CDR3 has 13 amino acids. The germline V gene encodes CDR1 MDHEN and CDR2 SYDVKM. The CDR3 nucleotides are TGTGCCGCCCGGGGGGCTGCCCGAGAGACCCAGTACTTC. Translated, it gives CAARGAARETQYF.

This clone was seen a handful of times. The chain has TRBV4-3 and TRBJ1-2, with D unclear. Trimming shortened V by 4 bases and J by 6 bases, and 15 bases separated the two germline ends. Germline-derived CDR1 and CDR2 are LGHNA and YSLEER. The CDR3 runs to 14 residues. DNA for the CDR3: TGCGCCAGCAGCCCTCACGCGGGGATGGATGGCTACACCTTC. Its translation: CASSPHAGMDGYTF.

The chain recombines TRBV24-1 with TRBJ2-5; D remains unclear. This CDR3 is built from 12 residues. CDR1 and CDR2 (germline): KGHDR, SFDVKD. Trimming cost V 2 bases and J 4 bases, with 4 bases left between them. The CDR3 bases are TGTGCCACCAGTGATTACTCAGAGACCCAGTACTTC. Amino acid sequence: CATSDYSETQYF.

This chain links TRBV5-1 with TRBJ1-1; weak D call: TRBD1 (5 bases). V lost 0 bases and J 4 bases, leaving 13 bases between the germline ends. The germline V gene has CDR1 SGHRS and CDR2 YFSETQ. The length of the CDR3 is 15 residues. Written as DNA, the CDR3 is TGCGCCAGCAGCTTGGTCGCCTCGGGGGGCACTGAAGCTTTCTTT. It codes for CASSLVASGGTEAFF.

A remark on this clone: The junction differs from germline at one of its ends, possibly a read error. This chain uses TRBV4-1 with TRBJ1-1, with TRBD1 identical over 7 bases. Per germline, CDR1 MGHRA and CDR2 YSYEKL. The CDR3 totals 14 residues. The DNA for the CDR3 is TGCGCCAGCACCCAAGTTATCCGGGACAGTGAAGCTTTCTTT. Translating gives CASTQVIRDSEAFF.

V and J are TRBV6-5 and TRBJ2-4, with 8 bases fitting TRBD1. V lost 6 bases to trimming and J lost 8 bases; unmatched junction nucleotides: 12. This CDR3 contains 15 residues. Germline V gene data show CDR1 as MNHEY and CDR2 as SVGAGI. CDR3 in amino acids: CASRAQGAGWDIQYF. In nucleotides, the CDR3 is TGTGCCAGCAGAGCCCAGGGGGCGGGGTGGGACATTCAGTACTTC.